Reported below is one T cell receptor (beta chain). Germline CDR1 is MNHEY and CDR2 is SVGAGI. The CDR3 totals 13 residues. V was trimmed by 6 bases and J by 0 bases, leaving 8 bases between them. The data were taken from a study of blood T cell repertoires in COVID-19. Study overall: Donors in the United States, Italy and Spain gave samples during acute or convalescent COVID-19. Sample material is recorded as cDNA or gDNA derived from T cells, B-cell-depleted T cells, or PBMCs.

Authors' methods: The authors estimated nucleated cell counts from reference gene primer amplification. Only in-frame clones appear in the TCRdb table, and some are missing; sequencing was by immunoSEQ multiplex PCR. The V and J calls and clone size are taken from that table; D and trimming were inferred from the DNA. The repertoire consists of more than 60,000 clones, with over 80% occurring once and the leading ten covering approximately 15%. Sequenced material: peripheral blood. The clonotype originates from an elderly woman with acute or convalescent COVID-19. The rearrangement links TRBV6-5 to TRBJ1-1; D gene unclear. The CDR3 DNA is TGTGCCAGCAGAGACACAATGAACACTGAAGCTTTCTTT. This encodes CASRDTMNTEAFF.